The 13 T cell receptor beta chains presented below share a single source sample, sequenced in a study of T-cell memory formation after mild COVID-19. MiXCR, applied by TCRdb to the 5' RACE reads, yields one record per CDR3 protein. The data show 150,000 to 200,000 distinct CDR3 sequences, 11% seen once. Sequencing was done on a sample of PBMCs or a T cell subset sorted from them (not recorded which). The receptors stem from a man aged 18 to 29 who had mild COVID-19 (a few samples of this study predate the infection). Cell type and time point are not known.

In this sample, this clonotype turned up a few times. The chain carries TRBV6-5 and TRBJ1-5; D gene uncertain. CDR1 MNHEY and CDR2 SVGAGI come from the germline V gene. The CDR3 is 15 amino acids. V was shortened by 0 bases and J by 4 bases, with 10 bases between the two germline ends. The CDR3 DNA reads as TGTGCCAGCAGTTACTCGGTCAGGACTAATCAGCCCCAGCATTTT. Translation: CASSYSVRTNQPQHF.

This clonotype was detected a few times. The chain combines TRBV20-1 with TRBJ1-5, with D possibly TRBD1 on 5 matching bases. The CDR3 runs 13 residues. Germline V gene sequence: CDR1 DFQATT, CDR2 SNEGSKA (reference sequence). V gave up 1 base and J gave up 4 bases, with 8 bases separating them. The DNA for the CDR3 is TGCAGTGCTAGAGTGGCAGGGAATCAGCCCCAGCATTTT. This translates into CSARVAGNQPQHF.

This clonotype was seen only once. This chain uses TRBV7-2 with TRBJ2-2; D is possibly TRBD1 (6 bases). V was clipped by 4 bases and J by 1 base, with 16 bases between them. The V gene's germline CDR1 is SGHTA and CDR2 FQGNSA. The CDR3 covers 17 residues. The CDR3 reads CASSSGRGGLNTGELFF. In DNA form, the CDR3 reads TGTGCCAGCAGCTCAGGTCGAGGGGGATTGAACACCGGGGAGCTGTTTTTT. Full variable domain (missing parts from reference TRBV7-2 and TRBJ2-2): GAGVSQSPSNKVTEKGKDVELRCDPISGHTALYWYRQSLGQGLEFLIYFQGNSAPDKSGLPSDRFSAERTGGSVSTLTIQRTQQEDSAVYLCASSSGRGGLNTGELFFGEGSRLTVL.

Only a few counts were recorded for this clonotype. The chain carries TRBV27 and TRBJ2-7; TRBD2 might be the D (5 bases). Trimming left V 4 bases short and J 1 base short, with 17 bases between. Looked up from germline, CDR1 is MNHEY and CDR2 is SMNVEV (reference sequence). This CDR3 is 16 amino acids long. The CDR3 is CASSSSSTTGSYEQYF. The CDR3 DNA is TGTGCCAGCAGTTCCTCCTCGACGACGGGATCCTACGAGCAGTACTTC.

The V and J genes are TRBV4-1 and TRBJ2-6, with 8 bases identical to TRBD1. CDR1 and CDR2 (germline): MGHRA, YSYEKL. J was trimmed by 5 bases and V by 3 bases; bases with no gene match: 9. The CDR3 runs to 17 residues. Here the CDR3 reads CASSQDNRGSWANVLTF. The CDR3 region has the DNA TGCGCCAGCAGCCAGGATAACAGGGGGTCGTGGGCCAACGTCCTGACTTTC.

The chain carries TRBV12-3 or TRBV12-4 and TRBJ2-7; no clear D. This CDR3 region has 12 residues. Trimming removed 5 bases at V and 3 bases at J, with 8 bases between. The CDR3 sequence is CASSRLSYEQYF. The CDR3 bases are TGTGCCAGCAGTCGCCTGAGCTACGAGCAGTACTTC.

This clonotype has a count of ten or more. The chain links TRBV20-1 to TRBJ2-3, with 7 bases identical to TRBD1. Germline V gene data show CDR1 as DFQATT and CDR2 as SNEGSKA (reference sequence). Trimming removed 6 bases from V and 1 base from J; junction bases left unmatched: 4. The CDR3 is 13 residues long. CDR3 DNA sequence: TGCAGTGCAAACGGACAGGGCACAGATACGCAGTATTTT. Translation: CSANGQGTDTQYF.

There are a few counts of this clonotype. The V gene is TRBV29-1, the J gene TRBJ2-3; D may be TRBD1 (6 bases). This CDR3 is built from 13 residues. The germline V gene encodes CDR1 SQVTM and CDR2 ANQGSEA. Deletions cut 6 bases from V and 0 bases from J, with 10 bases between. CDR3 in amino acids: CSVGQPSTDTQYF. The CDR3 DNA reads TGCAGCGTAGGACAGCCTAGCACAGATACGCAGTATTTT.

In its sample, this clonotype was seen a few times. The junction departs from germline at one end; a sequencing error may be responsible. This rearrangement joins TRBV15 to TRBJ1-3; D might be TRBD1 (5 bases). The length of the CDR3 is 16 residues. Germline CDR1 is LNHNV and CDR2 is YYDKDF (reference sequence). DNA of the CDR3: TGTGCCACCAGCAGAGCCGGGGGAGTATCAGGAAACGCCATATATTTT. Translated, it gives CATSRAGGVSGNAIYF.

J is TRBJ1-1 and V is TRBV4-2; D is unresolved. There are 13 residues in the CDR3. V shed 6 bases and J shed 4 bases, with 12 bases lying between them. Per germline, CDR1 LGHNA and CDR2 YNFKEQ. The CDR3 DNA reads TGTGCCAGCAGGGAAAACGTAGGCACTGAAGCTTTCTTT. This gives the protein CASRENVGTEAFF.

This clonotype was seen at least ten times. This chain joins TRBV4-3 and TRBJ2-5; 9 positions match TRBD2. CDR1 LGHNA and CDR2 YSLEER come from the germline V gene. Unmatched junction bases numbered 7, after V lost 1 base and J lost 4 bases. This CDR3 is built from 16 residues. The CDR3 DNA follows: TGCGCCAGCAGCCAAGGGGGCCGACTAGCGGTAGAGACCCAGTACTTC. Protein product: CASSQGGRLAVETQYF.

The chain uses TRBV9 and TRBJ2-1; weak D call: TRBD2 (7 bases). The CDR3 consists of 13 residues. From germline, CDR1 is SGDLS and CDR2 YYNGEE. The ends were cut back, 3 bases at V and 14 bases at J, with 18 bases in the middle. Written as DNA, the CDR3 is TGTGCCAGCAGCGCCTACCGTGAGGGGGGGGAGTTCTTC. This sequence encodes CASSAYREGGEFF. The full variable domain, completed using reference TRBV9 and TRBJ2-1, is DSGVTQTPKHLITATGQRVTLRCSPRSGDLSVYWYQQSLDQGLQFLIQYYNGEERAKGNILERFSAQQFPDLHSELNLSSLELGDSALYFCASSAYREGGEFFGPGTRLTVL.

There are a few counts of this clonotype. The chain couples TRBV3-1 to TRBJ1-1; TRBD1 might be the D (6 bases). V was clipped by 5 bases and J by 4 bases, with 17 bases between them. This CDR3 is 15 amino acids long. The germline gives CDR1 LGHDT, CDR2 YNNKEL (reference sequence). The CDR3 nucleotides read TGTGCCAGCAGCTCTCGCACAGGGTCGGCCACTGAAGCTTTCTTT. Amino acid sequence: CASSSRTGSATEAFF.